This T cell receptor (beta chain) was captured by sequencing in a study of OX40 agonist ivuxolimab in advanced cancers. Trimming removed 3 bases from V and 5 bases from J, with 10 bases in between. Germline lookup yields CDR1 GTSNPN and CDR2 SVGIG (reference sequence). This CDR3 comprises 12 residues. TCRdb keeps only in-frame clones here, not all; method: immunoSEQ multiplex PCR. Of 70,000 to 90,000 clones listed, around four fifths are singletons. The chain joins TRBV30 to TRBJ1-1, with D possibly TRBD1 on 5 matching bases. This TCR derives from an adult with an advanced solid tumor such as melanoma, head and neck, liver or kidney cancer. This sample comprised CD4+ or CD8+ T cells sorted from blood, obtained in a trial of the OX40 agonist ivuxolimab. This chain's CDR3 is CAWRGGLTEAFF. The CDR3 nucleotides are TGTGCCTGGAGGGGGGGGTTGACTGAAGCTTTCTTT.